The T cell receptor beta chain under discussion was sequenced for a study of OX40 agonist ivuxolimab in advanced cancers. Whole-study context: Six ivuxolimab dose levels, 0.01 to 10 mg/kg, were given intravenously every 2 weeks. Partial responses, seen in three patients, involved one hepatocellular carcinoma and two cutaneous melanomas. Findings and caveats of the study: Clonal expansion among partial responders at 0.1-3.0 mg/kg ranked near the lowest. Compared with CD4+, CD8+ T cells on average had more expanded clones.

Method: immunoSEQ multiplex PCR; TCRdb's copy keeps in-frame clones and lacks some. The sample lists about 79,000 clones; roughly 80% were seen once. About this clone: Its antigen remains unidentified.

The receptor was derived from an adult with an advanced solid tumor such as melanoma, head and neck, liver or kidney cancer. The specimen comprised CD4+ or CD8+ T cells sorted from blood, sampled in a trial of the OX40 agonist ivuxolimab.

The CDR3 DNA reads TGTGCCAGCAGTCCCCGGACAGACTCCTACGAGCAGTACTTC. This translates into CASSPRTDSYEQYF. The chain employs TRBV6-5 and TRBJ2-7; possible D gene TRBD1, 6 bases. V was pared by 5 bases and J by 0 bases, with 11 bases between. CDR1 is MNHEY and CDR2 is SVGAGI in the germline V gene. The CDR3 contains 14 residues.